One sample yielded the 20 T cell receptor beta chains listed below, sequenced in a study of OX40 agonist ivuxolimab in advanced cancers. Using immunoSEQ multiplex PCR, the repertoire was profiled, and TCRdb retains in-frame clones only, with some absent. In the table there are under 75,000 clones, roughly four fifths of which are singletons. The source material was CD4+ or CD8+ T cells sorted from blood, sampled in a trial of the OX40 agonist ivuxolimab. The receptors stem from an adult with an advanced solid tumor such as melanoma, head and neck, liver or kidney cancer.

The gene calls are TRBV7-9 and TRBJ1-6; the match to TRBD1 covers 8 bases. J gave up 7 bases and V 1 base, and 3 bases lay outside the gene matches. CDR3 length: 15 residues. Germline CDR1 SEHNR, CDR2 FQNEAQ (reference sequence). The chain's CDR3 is CASSLGRTGNSPLHF. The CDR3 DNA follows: TGTGCCAGCAGCTTAGGACGGACAGGGAATTCACCCCTCCACTTT.

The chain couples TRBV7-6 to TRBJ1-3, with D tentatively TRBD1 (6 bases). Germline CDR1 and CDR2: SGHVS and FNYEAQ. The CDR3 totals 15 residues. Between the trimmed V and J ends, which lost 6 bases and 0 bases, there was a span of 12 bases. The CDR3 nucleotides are TGTGCCAGCAGTCGGACAGACTTCTCTGGAAACACCATATATTTT. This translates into CASSRTDFSGNTIYF.

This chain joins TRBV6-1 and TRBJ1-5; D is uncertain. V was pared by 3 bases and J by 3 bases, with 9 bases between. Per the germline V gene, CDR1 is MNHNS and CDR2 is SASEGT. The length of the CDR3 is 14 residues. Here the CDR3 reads CASSEGGNNQPQHF. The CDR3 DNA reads TGTGCCAGCAGTGAGGGCGGTAACAATCAGCCCCAGCATTTT.

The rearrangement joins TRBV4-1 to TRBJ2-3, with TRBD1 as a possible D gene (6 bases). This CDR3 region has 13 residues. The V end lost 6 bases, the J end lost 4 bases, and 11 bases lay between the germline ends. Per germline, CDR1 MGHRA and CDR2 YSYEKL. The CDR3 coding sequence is TGCGCCAGCAGGATTCAGGGGTCAGATACGCAGTATTTT. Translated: CASRIQGSDTQYF.

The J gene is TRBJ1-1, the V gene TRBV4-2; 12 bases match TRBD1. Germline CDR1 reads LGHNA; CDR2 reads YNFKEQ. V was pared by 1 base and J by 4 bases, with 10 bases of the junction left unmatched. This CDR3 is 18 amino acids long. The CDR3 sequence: CASSQVWDRGPKSTEAFF. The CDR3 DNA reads TGTGCCAGCAGCCAAGTATGGGACAGGGGGCCAAAGAGCACTGAAGCTTTCTTT.

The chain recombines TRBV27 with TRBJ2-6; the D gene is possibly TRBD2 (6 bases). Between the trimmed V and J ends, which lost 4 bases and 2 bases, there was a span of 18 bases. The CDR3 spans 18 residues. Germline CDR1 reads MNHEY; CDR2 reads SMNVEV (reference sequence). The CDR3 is CASSSLSRGLAGANVLTF. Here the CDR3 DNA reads TGTGCCAGCAGTTCCCTTAGTAGGGGACTCGCTGGGGCCAACGTCCTGACTTTC.

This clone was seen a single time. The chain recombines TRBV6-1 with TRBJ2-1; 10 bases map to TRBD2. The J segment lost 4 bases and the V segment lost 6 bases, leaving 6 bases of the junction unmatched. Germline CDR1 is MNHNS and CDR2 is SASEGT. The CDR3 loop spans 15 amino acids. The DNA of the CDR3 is TGTGCCAGCAGGCTGTCTAGCGGGGGTTACAATGAGCAGTTCTTC. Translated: CASRLSSGGYNEQFF.

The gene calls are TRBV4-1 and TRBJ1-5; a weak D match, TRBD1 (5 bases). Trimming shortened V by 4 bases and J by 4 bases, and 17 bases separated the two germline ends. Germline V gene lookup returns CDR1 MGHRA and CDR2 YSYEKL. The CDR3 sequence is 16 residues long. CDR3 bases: TGCGCCAGCAGCCTCTCTTTAACAAGGGGAAATCAGCCCCAGCATTTT. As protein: CASSLSLTRGNQPQHF.

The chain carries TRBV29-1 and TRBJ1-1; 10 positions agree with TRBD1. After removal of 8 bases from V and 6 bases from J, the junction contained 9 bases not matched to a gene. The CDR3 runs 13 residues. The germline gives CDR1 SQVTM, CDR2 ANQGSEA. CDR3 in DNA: TGCAGCATCAAAGGGACAGGGGCATCTGAAGCTTTCTTT. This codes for CSIKGTGASEAFF.

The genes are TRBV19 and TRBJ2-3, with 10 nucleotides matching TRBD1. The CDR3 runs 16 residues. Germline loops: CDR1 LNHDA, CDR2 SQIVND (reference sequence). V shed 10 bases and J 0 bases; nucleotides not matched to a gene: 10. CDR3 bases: TGTGCCACCCGCCGACAGGGGGCGCCGAGCACAGATACGCAGTATTTT. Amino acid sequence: CATRRQGAPSTDTQYF. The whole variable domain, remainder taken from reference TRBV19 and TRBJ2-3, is DGGITQSPKYLFRKEGQNVTLSCEQNLNHDAMYWYRQDPGQGLRLIYYSQIVNDFQKGDIAEGYSVSREKKESFPLTVTSAQKNPTAFYLCATRRQGAPSTDTQYFGPGTRLTVL.

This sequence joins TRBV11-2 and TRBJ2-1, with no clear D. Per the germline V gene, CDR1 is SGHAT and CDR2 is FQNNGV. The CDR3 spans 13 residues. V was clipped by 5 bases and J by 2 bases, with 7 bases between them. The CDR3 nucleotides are TGTGCCAGCAGCCGGGCCCCCTACAATGAGCAGTTCTTC. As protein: CASSRAPYNEQFF. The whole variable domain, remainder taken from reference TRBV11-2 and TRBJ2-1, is EAGVAQSPRYKIIEKRQSVAFWCNPISGHATLYWYQQILGQGPKLLIQFQNNGVVDDSQLPKDRFSAERLKGVDSTLKIQPAKLEDSAVYLCASSRAPYNEQFFGPGTRLTVL.

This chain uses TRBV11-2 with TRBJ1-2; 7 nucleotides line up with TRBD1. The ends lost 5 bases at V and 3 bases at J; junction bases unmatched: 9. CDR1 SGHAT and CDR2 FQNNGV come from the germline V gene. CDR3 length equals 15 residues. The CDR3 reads CASSPIRGQDYGYTF. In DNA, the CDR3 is TGTGCCAGCAGCCCTATTAGGGGGCAGGACTATGGCTACACCTTC.

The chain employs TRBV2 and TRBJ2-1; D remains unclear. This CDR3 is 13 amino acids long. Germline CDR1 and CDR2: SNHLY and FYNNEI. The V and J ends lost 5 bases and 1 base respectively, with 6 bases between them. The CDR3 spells CASSQDSYNEQFF. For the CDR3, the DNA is TGTGCCAGCAGTCAGGATTCCTACAATGAGCAGTTCTTC.

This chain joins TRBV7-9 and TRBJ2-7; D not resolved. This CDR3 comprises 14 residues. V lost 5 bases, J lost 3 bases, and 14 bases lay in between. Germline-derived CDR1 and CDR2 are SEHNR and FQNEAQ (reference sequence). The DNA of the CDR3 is TGTGCCAGCAGCCTCGGCGGAATTGGCTACGAGCAGTACTTC. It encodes CASSLGGIGYEQYF.

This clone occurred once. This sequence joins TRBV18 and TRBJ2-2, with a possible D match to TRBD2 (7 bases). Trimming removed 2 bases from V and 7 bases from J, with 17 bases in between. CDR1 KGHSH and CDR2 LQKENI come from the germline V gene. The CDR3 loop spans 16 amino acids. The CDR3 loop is CASSPEPGGRIGELFF. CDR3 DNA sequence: TGTGCCAGCTCACCAGAACCGGGGGGCCGGATCGGGGAGCTGTTTTTT. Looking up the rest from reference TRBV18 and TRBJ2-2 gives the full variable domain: NAGVMQNPRHLVRRRGQEARLRCSPMKGHSHVYWYRQLPEEGLKFMVYLQKENIIDESGMPKERFSAEFPKEGPSILRIQQVVRGDSAAYFCASSPEPGGRIGELFFGEGSRLTVL.

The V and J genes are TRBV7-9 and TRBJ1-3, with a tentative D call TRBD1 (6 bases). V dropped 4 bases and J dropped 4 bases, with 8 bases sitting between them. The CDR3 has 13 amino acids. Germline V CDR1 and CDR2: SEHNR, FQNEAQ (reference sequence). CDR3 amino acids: CASSSGQGNTIYF. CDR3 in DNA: TGTGCCAGCAGCTCCGGACAGGGAAACACCATATATTTT. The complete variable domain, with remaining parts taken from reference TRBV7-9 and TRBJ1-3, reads DTGVSQNPRHKITKRGQNVTFRCDPISEHNRLYWYRQTLGQGPEFLTYFQNEAQLEKSRLLSDRFSAERPKGSFSTLEIQRTEQGDSAMYLCASSSGQGNTIYFGEGSWLTVV.

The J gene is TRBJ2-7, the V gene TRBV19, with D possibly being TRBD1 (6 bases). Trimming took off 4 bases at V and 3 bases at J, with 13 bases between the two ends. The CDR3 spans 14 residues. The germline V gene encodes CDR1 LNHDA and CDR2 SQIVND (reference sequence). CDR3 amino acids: CASSTGRDNYEQYF. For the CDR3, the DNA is TGTGCCAGTAGTACCGGCCGGGACAACTACGAGCAGTACTTC. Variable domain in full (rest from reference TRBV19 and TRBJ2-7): DGGITQSPKYLFRKEGQNVTLSCEQNLNHDAMYWYRQDPGQGLRLIYYSQIVNDFQKGDIAEGYSVSREKKESFPLTVTSAQKNPTAFYLCASSTGRDNYEQYFGPGTRLTVT.

The CDR3 bases are TGTGCCAGCAGTTCCTTGACTGCCGGGGAGCTGTTTTTT. The encoded protein is CASSSLTAGELFF. The V and J genes are TRBV6-5 and TRBJ2-2, with no clear D. The CDR3 is 13 amino acids. Deletions cut 4 bases from V and 6 bases from J, with 9 bases between. From germline, CDR1 is MNHEY and CDR2 SVGAGI.

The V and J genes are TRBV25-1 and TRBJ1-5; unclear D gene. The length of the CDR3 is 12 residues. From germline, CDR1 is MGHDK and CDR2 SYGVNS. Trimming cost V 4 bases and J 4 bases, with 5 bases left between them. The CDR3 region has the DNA TGTGCCAGCAGTGTCGGAAATCAGCCCCAGCATTTT. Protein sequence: CASSVGNQPQHF.

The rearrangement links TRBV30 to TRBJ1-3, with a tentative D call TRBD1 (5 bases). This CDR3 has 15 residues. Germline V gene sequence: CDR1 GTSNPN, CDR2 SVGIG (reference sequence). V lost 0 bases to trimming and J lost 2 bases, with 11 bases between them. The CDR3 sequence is CAWSVPGRTGNTIYF. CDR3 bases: TGTGCCTGGAGTGTGCCAGGGAGGACTGGAAACACCATATATTTT. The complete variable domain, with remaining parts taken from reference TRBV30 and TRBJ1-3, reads SQTIHQWPATLVQPVGSPLSLECTVEGTSNPNLYWYRQAAGRGLQLLFYSVGIGQISSEVPQNLSASRPQDRQFILSSKKLLLSDSGFYLCAWSVPGRTGNTIYFGEGSWLTVV.